Described below is a single T cell receptor (beta chain) sequence and its context. The specificity of this receptor is unknown. Within one base of it there is no much larger clone, and no base qualities were kept. The sample originates from a study of cytomegalovirus exposure and HLA in healthy donors (dated by TCRdb to about 2017). Context from the whole study: In an earlier analysis of under 750 of the donors, 250 to 350 Gb of sequence data and 117 million unique TCR beta sequences from 180 million or so T cells were reported. Approximately 300 gigabases of sequencing data and about 92 million unique TCR sequences made up an early release that covered some 640 HLA-typed donors. The genetic ancestry cluster associated with self-reported Caucasian donors included 80% to 90% of the roughly 410 genotyped donors. The study aimed to test whether cataloging public T cell receptors could reveal signatures of past pathogen exposure. Using immunosequencing, the study profiled T cell repertoires from fewer than 700 subjects and related those repertoires to cytomegalovirus serostatus. A separate validation cohort of 100 to 150 different subjects was used in addition to the approximately 670-subject first cohort. The study combined high-throughput TCR immunosequencing, statistical association of individual TCRs with disease status, and machine learning to predict cytomegalovirus infection status. A later analysis re-analyzed previously published TCR beta repertoires from approximately 670 donors and added high-resolution HLA genotyping to study TCR occurrence patterns. The later analysis used no new phenotypic data to find candidate immune exposures, relying instead on TCR beta sequences and their occurrence across donors. An earlier analysis of roughly 580 of the donors used high-throughput TCR beta sequencing to judge whether each TCR beta V gene segment behaved as functional or pseudogenic. Donor age, sex, ethnicity and CMV serostatus were compiled alongside the repertoire data. A later genetic analysis used genome-wide SNP genotypes for 398 of the 666 donors, treating that subset as a discovery cohort. All discovery cohort repertoires had been generated on a single sequencing platform. Class I and class II HLA loci were covered by the typing at four-digit resolution. Typing coverage differed by locus: A, B, C, DRB1 and DQB1 were typed in roughly 629-640 donors, DQA1 in about 550, DPA1 in approximately 600, and DPB1 in 400 to 490. Because of strong linkage in the cohort, a handful of DR-DQ haplotypes were treated as single units for association and clustering. Among around 400 genotyped donors of the cohort, an average of approximately 240,000 unique TCR beta nucleotide sequences was sequenced per donor, of which about 19% were non-productive.

The cohort was made up of around 720 healthy bone marrow donors. All cohort members were sampled while nominally healthy, although unrecorded immune exposures were likely present. The donor tested CMV seronegative and was one of the 352 seronegative cohort members. Every donor gave a peripheral blood sample, and the peripheral blood mononuclear cells from that sample were used for TCR beta sequencing. Genomic DNA extraction from the blood cell samples was performed with the Qiagen DNeasy Blood Extraction Kit. The CDR1 and CDR2 encoded by the germline V gene are SGHRS and YFSETQ. The CDR3 runs 14 residues from the cysteine to the phenylalanine. The read is trimmed to its CDR3 DNA, 42 bases read in frame from base 1. V lost 4 bases and J lost 2 bases, and the count of bases not matched to a germline gene is 5. The library relied on the immunoSEQ multiplex PCR assay. The multiplex PCR relied on a mix of 60 forward primers for TCR Vbeta segments and 13 reverse primers for TCR Jbeta segments. A multiplex PCR assay on genomic DNA amplified the CDR3 region of rearranged TCR beta genes. Amplified TCR beta libraries were sequenced as 87-base-pair reads on the Illumina HiSeq System. Processing in the source paper ran as follows. A later analysis tallied about 77 million unique TCR beta chains across the 666 repertoires, and about 10 million of those chains were shared by two or more donors. To remove PCR and sequencing errors, raw reads were error-corrected and collapsed into unique sequences using a nearest-neighbor algorithm that merged closely related sequences. V, D and J gene segments were assigned by aligning CDR3 sequences to IMGT reference sequences. For a sequence to be retained, a match of at least six nucleotides was required to both a V gene segment and a J gene segment. A rearrangement was called productive if the CDR3 had no stop codons and remained in frame with V and J, and every other rearrangement was called non-productive. Following IMGT convention, CDR3 was defined as the stretch from the second conserved V-encoded cysteine up to the conserved J-encoded phenylalanine. In an earlier analysis of just under 600 of the donors, sequences lacking an unambiguous match to a single V gene segment were excluded. An earlier analysis of 587 of the donors called V segments functional above 56.7% productive rearrangements and segregating when the between-donor standard deviation exceeded 5%. A statistical classification framework was developed to diagnose cytomegalovirus status using the catalog of TCR beta chain sequences. In a later analysis, V and J genes were assigned by comparing TCR nucleotide sequences against IMGT/GENE-DB human TR gene sequences. The TCRdist pipeline was used in a later analysis to assign CDR3 sequences and most-parsimonious VDJ recombination scenarios. A later analysis defined each TCR beta chain by its CDR3 amino acid sequence plus V-gene family, and excluded reads lacking a unique V-gene family. A later analysis removed 550 to 700 highly shared, low-generation-probability nucleotide sequences to deal with suspected cross-contamination and a sequencing artifact. A later analysis calculated a clonal expansion index for each public chain from normalized within-repertoire ranks of inferred template counts. Generation probabilities in a later analysis came from a VDJ recombination model fitted to out-of-frame rearrangements, and those results were checked against IGoR. Hypergeometric tests were used in a later analysis to score TCR-TCR, TCR-HLA and TCR-CMV co-occurrence, with a repertoire-size bias correction applied to the TCR pairs. False discovery rates were estimated in a later analysis by permuting HLA or CMV assignments 20 times. A later analysis grouped co-occurring TCRs with DBSCAN, adding TCRdist sequence similarity when clustering within HLA-allele-positive subsets. Co-occurrence clustering excluded repertoires with fewer than 30,000 or more than 120,000 public chains, plus five with anomalous nucleotide sharing. TCRdb re-hosts the immuneACCESS table, in-frame sequences only. Its copies lack some clones; in the studies checked, an unresolved V gene accounts for under half of them, and the cause for the rest is not known. V and J calls and clone size come straight from that table; D and trimming were deduced from the DNA. The sample table records more than 110,000 clones; roughly 77% of these occur just once. 3.5% to 5% of the sample comes from the top ten.

What the research found in general, with its limitations: Because the 87-base-pair reads could not distinguish some IMGT-functional V segments, including TRBV6-2 and TRBV6-3, those segments were excluded. In a later analysis, TCR association rates were found to vary across HLA loci, with the most associated TCRs seen for DRB1 alleles and the fewest for HLA-C alleles. The authors suggested that the approach could potentially be generalized to other disease states and immunological phenotypes. In an earlier analysis of about 540 of the donors, most TCR beta V segments were observed in productive rearrangements about 90% or about 30% of the time, broadly matching IMGT annotations. For the cohort, immune exposure information was limited to CMV serostatus. Most TCR sequences were seen in very few donors, while some public TCRs were found in many individuals. V-gene and J-gene trimming of TCR beta chains was associated with a missense DCLRE1C variant in a later genetic analysis, and the association was replicated in an independent cohort. The study listed around 160 TCR beta chains as associated with cytomegalovirus. According to a later analysis, most CMV-associated TCR beta chains appeared to be HLA-restricted, and the HLA associations seemed to be driven largely by CMV exposure. In a later analysis, HLA-associated TCR beta chains were found to be more clonally expanded and to have lower generation probabilities than equally common non-associated chains. Because HLA typing was unavailable for some donors at each locus, only the typed subset was used in association tests. Roughly uniform sequencing depth across donors was assumed in presence/absence analyses, although this assumption may not hold. Cytomegalovirus status was reported to be diagnosed by the classifier with high specificity and sensitivity in both the original and validation cohorts. Fewer than 20 rarely observed V segments, including chromosome 9 orphons, were excluded from the earlier analysis of almost 600 of the donors because counts were too low. A later analysis reported that several top co-occurrence clusters appeared linked to parvovirus B19, influenza, CMV and Epstein-Barr virus. A further reported finding was that TCR beta sequences accurately predicted the HLA-A and HLA-B alleles for most subjects in the first cohort. When HLA alleles, especially DR and DQ, strongly co-occurred, attributing TCR associations to individual alleles was difficult. Linkage disequilibrium might explain the correlated functional status among segregating V segments, but an unknown experimental factor could not be excluded. In vitro tests confirmed that a few of the cytomegalovirus-associated TCR beta chains recognize cytomegalovirus antigens. The cohort was sequenced for TCR beta chains only, and without alpha or paired-chain data the features that could be detected were limited. A cluster of highly shared sequence variants was judged likely to represent a technical artifact of the sequencing pipeline. In a later genetic analysis, fewer N-insertions in productive TCRs were reported among donors in an Asian-associated ancestry cluster than the roughly 670-donor mean. At a false discovery rate of 0.05, a later analysis linked about 17,000 TCR beta sequences to specific HLA alleles.

The rearranged segments are TRBV5-1 and TRBJ2-7, and 8 junctional nucleotides match TRBD1. The clonotype originates from a male donor in good health and CMV-seronegative. The sequencing sample was made of PBMCs. The bases read TGCGCCAGCAGCCCCATACAGGGGGCCTACGAGCAGTACTTC. It encodes CASSPIQGAYEQYF.